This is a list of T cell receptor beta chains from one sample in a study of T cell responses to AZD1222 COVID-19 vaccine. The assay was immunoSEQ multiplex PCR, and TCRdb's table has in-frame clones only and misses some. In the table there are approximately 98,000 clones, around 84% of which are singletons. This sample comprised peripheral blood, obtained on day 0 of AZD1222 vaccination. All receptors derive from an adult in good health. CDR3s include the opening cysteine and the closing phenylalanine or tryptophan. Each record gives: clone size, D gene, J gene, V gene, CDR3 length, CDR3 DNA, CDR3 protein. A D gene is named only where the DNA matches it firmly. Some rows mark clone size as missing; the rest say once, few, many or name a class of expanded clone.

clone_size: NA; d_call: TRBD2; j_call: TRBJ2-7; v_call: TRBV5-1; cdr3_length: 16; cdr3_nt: TGCGCCAGCAGCTTGGGGGCGCGCGGGGGGGCCTACGAGCAGTACTTC; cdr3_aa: CASSLGARGGAYEQYF
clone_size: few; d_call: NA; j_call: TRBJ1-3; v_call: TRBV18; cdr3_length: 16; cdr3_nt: TGTGCCAGCTCACCACCGTCAGGGAGCTCTGGAAACACCATATATTTT; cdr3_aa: CASSPPSGSSGNTIYF
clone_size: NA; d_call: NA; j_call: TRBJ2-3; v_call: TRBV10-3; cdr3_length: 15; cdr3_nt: TGTGCCATCAGTGAGGGACAGAGGGGCACAGATACGCAGTATTTT; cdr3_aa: CAISEGQRGTDTQYF
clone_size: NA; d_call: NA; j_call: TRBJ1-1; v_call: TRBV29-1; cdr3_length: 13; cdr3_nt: TGCAGCGTTGTGGACCAGATCCACACTGAAGCTTTCTTT; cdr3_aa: CSVVDQIHTEAFF
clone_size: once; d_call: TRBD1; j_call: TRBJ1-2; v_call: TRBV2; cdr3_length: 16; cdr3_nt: TGTGCCAGCAGTGAAAGTGGGGGACAGGGCTCGGGCGGCTACACCTTC; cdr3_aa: CASSESGGQGSGGYTF
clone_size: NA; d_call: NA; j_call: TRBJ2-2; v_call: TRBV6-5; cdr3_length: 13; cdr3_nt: TGTGCCAGCAGTCGTCCCGGGACCGGGGAGCTGTTTTTT; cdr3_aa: CASSRPGTGELFF
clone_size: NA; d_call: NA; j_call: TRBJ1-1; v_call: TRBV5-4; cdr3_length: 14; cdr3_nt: TGTGCCAGCAGGCAGCGGGGGGGAACCACTGAAGCTTTCTTT; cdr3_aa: CASRQRGGTTEAFF
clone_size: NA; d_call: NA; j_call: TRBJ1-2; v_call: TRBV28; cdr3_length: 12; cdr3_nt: TGTGCCAGCAGTTCGGACATCTATGGCTACACCTTC; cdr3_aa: CASSSDIYGYTF
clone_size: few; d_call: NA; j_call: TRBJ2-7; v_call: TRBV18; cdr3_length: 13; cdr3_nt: TGTGCCAGCTCCCCCCCAGGGTCCGACGAGCAGTACTTC; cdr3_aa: CASSPPGSDEQYF
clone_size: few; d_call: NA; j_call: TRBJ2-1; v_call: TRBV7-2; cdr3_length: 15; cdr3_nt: TGTGCCAGCAGCTCATACAGGGTCGTCTACAATGAGCAGTTCTTC; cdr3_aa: CASSSYRVVYNEQFF
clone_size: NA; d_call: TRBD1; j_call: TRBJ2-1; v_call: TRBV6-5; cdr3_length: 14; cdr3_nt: TGTGCCAGCATCCCGGACAGGGCGAACAATGAGCAGTTCTTC; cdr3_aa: CASIPDRANNEQFF
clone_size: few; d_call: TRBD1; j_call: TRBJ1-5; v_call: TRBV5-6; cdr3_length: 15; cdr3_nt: TGTGCCAGCAGCTTGTACGGGACAGGTAATATGCCCCAGCATTTT; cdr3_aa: CASSLYGTGNMPQHF
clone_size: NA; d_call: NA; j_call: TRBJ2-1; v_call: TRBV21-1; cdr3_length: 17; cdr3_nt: TGTGCCAGCAGCAAAGCGCGTAGGGAGCGCCGATACAATGAGCAGTTCTTC; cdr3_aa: CASSKARRERRYNEQFF
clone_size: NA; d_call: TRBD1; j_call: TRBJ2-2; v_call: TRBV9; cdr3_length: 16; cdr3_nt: TGTGCCAGCAGCGTAACGACAGGGCCAACCACCGGGGAGCTGTTTTTT; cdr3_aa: CASSVTTGPTTGELFF
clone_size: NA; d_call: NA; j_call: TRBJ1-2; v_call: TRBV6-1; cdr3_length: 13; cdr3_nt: TGTGCCAGCAGTGATGGGGTTGGTAGCGGCTACACCTTC; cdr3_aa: CASSDGVGSGYTF
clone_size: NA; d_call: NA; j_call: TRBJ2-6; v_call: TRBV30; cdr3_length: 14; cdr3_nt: TGTGCCTGGACCAGGAACTCTGGGGCCAACGTCCTGACTTTC; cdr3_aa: CAWTRNSGANVLTF
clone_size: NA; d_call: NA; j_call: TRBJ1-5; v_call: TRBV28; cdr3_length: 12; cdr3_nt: TGTGCCAGCAGTTCACAGGGCCTTCCCCAGCATTTT; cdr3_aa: CASSSQGLPQHF
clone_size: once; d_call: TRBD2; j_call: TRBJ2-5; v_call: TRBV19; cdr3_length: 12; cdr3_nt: TGTGCCAGTAGAACTAGCGCTGGGGCCCAGTACTTC; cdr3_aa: CASRTSAGAQYF
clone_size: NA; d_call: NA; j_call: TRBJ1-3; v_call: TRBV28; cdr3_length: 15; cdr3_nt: TGTGCCAGCAGGGGCCCGATGAGCTCTGGAAACACCATATATTTT; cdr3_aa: CASRGPMSSGNTIYF
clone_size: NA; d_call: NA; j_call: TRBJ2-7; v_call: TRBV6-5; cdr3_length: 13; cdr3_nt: TGTGCCAGCAGTTACGACCCGGGGTACGAGCAGTACTTC; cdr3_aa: CASSYDPGYEQYF
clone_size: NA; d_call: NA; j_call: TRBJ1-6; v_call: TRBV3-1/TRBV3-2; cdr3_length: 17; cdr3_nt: TGTGCCAGCAGCCAAGTCGGGAGGAAGTCGGTGGGTTCACCCCTCCACTTT; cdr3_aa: CASSQVGRKSVGSPLHF
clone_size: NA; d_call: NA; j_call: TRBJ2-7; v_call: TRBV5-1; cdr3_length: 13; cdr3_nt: TGCGCCAGCCAGGACCTCCTCTCTGGCGAGCAGTACTTC; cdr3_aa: CASQDLLSGEQYF
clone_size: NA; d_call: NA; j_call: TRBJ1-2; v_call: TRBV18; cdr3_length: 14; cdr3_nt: TGTGCCAGCTCACCTTCAGGGCTAAATTATGGCTACACCTTC; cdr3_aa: CASSPSGLNYGYTF
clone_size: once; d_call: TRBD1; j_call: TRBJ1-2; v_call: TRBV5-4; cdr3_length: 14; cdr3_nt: TGTGCCAGCAGCTTGGGTACAGGGGGCTACGGCTACACCTTC; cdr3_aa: CASSLGTGGYGYTF
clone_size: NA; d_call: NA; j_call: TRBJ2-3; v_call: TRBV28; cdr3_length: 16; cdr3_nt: TGTGCCAGCAGTCGATACGTTTTTCTCGATACAGATACGCAGTATTTT; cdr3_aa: CASSRYVFLDTDTQYF
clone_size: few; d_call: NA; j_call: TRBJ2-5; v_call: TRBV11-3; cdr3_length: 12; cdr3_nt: TGTGCCAGCAGCTTAGATGGGGAGACCCAGTACTTC; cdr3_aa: CASSLDGETQYF
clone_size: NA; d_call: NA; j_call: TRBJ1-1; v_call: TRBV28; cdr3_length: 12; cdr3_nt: TGTGCCAGCAGAGGACACCACACTGAAGCTTTCTTT; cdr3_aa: CASRGHHTEAFF
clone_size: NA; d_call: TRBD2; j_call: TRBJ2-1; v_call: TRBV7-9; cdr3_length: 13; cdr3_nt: TGTGCCAGCAGCCGCTCGGGGGGAGGTGAGCAGTTCTTC; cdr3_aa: CASSRSGGGEQFF
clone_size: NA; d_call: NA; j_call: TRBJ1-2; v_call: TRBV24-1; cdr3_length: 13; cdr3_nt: TGTGCCACCAGTGATCGGGACTTCCGTGGCTACACCTTC; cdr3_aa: CATSDRDFRGYTF
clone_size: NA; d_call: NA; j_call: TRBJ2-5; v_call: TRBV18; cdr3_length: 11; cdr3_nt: TGTGCCAGCTCACCACAAGAGACCCAGTACTTC; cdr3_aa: CASSPQETQYF
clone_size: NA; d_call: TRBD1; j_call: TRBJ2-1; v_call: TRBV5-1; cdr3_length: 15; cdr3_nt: TGCGCCAGCAGCTATCACGGGACAGGCGACAATGAGCAGTTCTTC; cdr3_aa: CASSYHGTGDNEQFF
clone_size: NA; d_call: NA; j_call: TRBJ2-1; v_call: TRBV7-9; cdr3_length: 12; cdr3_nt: TGTGCCAGCAGCTTAGACCGGGGAGGTTGGTTCTTC; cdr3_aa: CASSLDRGGWFF
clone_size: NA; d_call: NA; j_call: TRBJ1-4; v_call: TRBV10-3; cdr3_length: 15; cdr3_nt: TGTGCCGTCTCGGAGCACTCATCAACTAATGAAAAACTGTTTTTT; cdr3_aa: CAVSEHSSTNEKLFF
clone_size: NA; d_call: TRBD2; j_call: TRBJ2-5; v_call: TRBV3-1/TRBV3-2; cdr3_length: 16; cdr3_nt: TGTGCCAGCAGCCAAGTAGTACTAGCGGGGCAAGAGACCCAGTACTTC; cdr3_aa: CASSQVVLAGQETQYF
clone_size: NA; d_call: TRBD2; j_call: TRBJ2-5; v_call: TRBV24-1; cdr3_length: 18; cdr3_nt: TGTGCCACCAGTGACTCCCTGGATTCGCGGGGGGGTCAAGAGACCCAGTACTTC; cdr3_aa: CATSDSLDSRGGQETQYF
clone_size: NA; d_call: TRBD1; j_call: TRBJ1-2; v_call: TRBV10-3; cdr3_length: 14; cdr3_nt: TGTGCCATCAGCGACTTGAGGACAGGGTATGGCTACACCTTC; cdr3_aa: CAISDLRTGYGYTF
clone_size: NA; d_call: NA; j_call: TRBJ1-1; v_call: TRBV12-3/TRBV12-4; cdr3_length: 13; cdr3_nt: TGTGCCAGCAGTTTTAACGCGAACACTGAAGCTTTCTTT; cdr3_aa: CASSFNANTEAFF
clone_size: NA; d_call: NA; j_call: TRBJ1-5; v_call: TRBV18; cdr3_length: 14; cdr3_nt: TGTGCCAGCTCACCAGCGGATTCCAATCAGCCCCAGCATTTT; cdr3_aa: CASSPADSNQPQHF
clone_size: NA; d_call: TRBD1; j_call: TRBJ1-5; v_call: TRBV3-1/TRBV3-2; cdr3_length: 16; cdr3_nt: TGTGCCAGCAGCCAAGGTGCGACAGGGAGCAATCAGCCCCAGCATTTT; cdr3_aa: CASSQGATGSNQPQHF
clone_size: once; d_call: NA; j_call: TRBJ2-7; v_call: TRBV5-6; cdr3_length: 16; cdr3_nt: TGTGCCAGCAGTGGGGGGGCAGGGGCCCCCTCCTACGAGCAGTACTTC; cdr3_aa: CASSGGAGAPSYEQYF
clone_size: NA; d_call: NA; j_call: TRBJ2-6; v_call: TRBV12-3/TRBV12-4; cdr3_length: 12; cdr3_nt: TGTGCCTCCGTTTTTGGGGCCAACGTCCTGACTTTC; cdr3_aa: CASVFGANVLTF
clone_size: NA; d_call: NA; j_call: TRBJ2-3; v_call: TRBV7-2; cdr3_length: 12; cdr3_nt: TGTGCCAGCAGCTTAGGGCGGGATACGCAGTATTTT; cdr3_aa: CASSLGRDTQYF
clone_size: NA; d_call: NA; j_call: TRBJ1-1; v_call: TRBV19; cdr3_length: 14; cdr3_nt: TGTGCCAGTAGCATCCGGGACGGGAACACTGAAGCTTTCTTT; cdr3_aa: CASSIRDGNTEAFF
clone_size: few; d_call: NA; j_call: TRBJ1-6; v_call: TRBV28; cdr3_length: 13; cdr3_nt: TGTGCCAGCAGGACGGTAGGGGAATCACCCCTCCACTTT; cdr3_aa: CASRTVGESPLHF
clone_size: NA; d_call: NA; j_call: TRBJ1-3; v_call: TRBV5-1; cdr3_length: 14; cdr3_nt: TGCGCCAGCAGCCCCACGACAGGTGGAAACACCATATATTTT; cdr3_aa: CASSPTTGGNTIYF
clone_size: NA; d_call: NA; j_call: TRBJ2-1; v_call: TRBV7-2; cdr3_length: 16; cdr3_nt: TGTGCCAGCAGCTTAGTTGCGGGGAGCTCCTACAATGAGCAGTTCTTC; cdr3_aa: CASSLVAGSSYNEQFF